Each of the 27 T cell receptor beta chains below was sequenced from the same sample in a study of T cells in Graves' hyperthyroidism and ophthalmopathy. The CDR3 regions of TCR beta were amplified from RNA transcripts. First-round RT-PCR of the TCR CDR3 relied on the HTBI primer set. TCRdb redid the calling of the multiplex PCR reads with MiXCR, one entry per CDR3 protein. This sample has about 500,000 distinct CDR3 sequences, with 15% to 20% found just once. Sample: blood. The receptor set was obtained from a woman younger than 45 with Graves' ophthalmopathy.

The chain recombines TRBV9 with TRBJ2-5, with a weak D call TRBD2 (7 bases). Germline V gives CDR1 SGDLS, CDR2 YYNGEE. This CDR3 region has 13 residues. V was pared by 3 bases and J by 5 bases, with 11 bases between. The CDR3 DNA sequence: TGTGCCAGCAGCGAGGGGGGGGACGAGACCCAGTACTTC. Translated, it gives CASSEGGDETQYF.

This clonotype was seen ten or more times. This sequence joins TRBV28 and TRBJ2-7; 8 bases fit TRBD1. Germline V gene lookup returns CDR1 MDHEN and CDR2 SYDVKM. The CDR3 has 13 residues. The V segment lost 7 bases and the J segment 1 base; nucleotides outside the gene matches: 3. CDR3 DNA: TGTGCCAGCACAGGACAGGGTTCCTACGAGCAGTACTTC. Encoded protein: CASTGQGSYEQYF.

Many counts were recorded for this clonotype. V and J are TRBV18 and TRBJ2-1; 13 bases are a match to TRBD2. Germline CDR1 is KGHSH and CDR2 is LQKENI. The CDR3 covers 17 residues. Germline trimming cut 3 bases from V and 5 bases from J; bases unmatched to any gene: 7. In nucleotides, the CDR3 is TGTGCCAGCTCACCGACCCTACTAGCGGGAGGGGACAATGAGCAGTTCTTC. Its protein product is CASSPTLLAGGDNEQFF.

This clonotype was recorded a few times. This sequence joins TRBV4-1 and TRBJ2-3; D gene uncertain. The CDR3 is made up of 14 amino acids. CDR1 and CDR2 from the germline V gene are MGHRA and YSYEKL. V lost 1 base and J 4 bases, leaving 9 bases between the germline ends. CDR3 amino acids: CASSQASFSDTQYF. DNA for the CDR3: TGCGCCAGCAGCCAAGCTAGTTTCTCAGATACGCAGTATTTT.

This clonotype was found many times. This rearrangement joins TRBV3-1 to TRBJ2-2; TRBD1 matches at 9 bases. The germline V gene encodes CDR1 LGHDT and CDR2 YNNKEL (reference sequence). J was trimmed by 7 bases and V by 5 bases; bases with no gene match: 8. This CDR3 has 15 residues. The CDR3 here is CASSEQGARFGELFF. The CDR3 DNA sequence: TGTGCCAGCAGCGAACAGGGGGCGCGTTTCGGGGAGCTGTTTTTT.

This clonotype appeared many times. The chain carries TRBV20-1 and TRBJ1-6; maybe TRBD1 (6 bases). V gave up 4 bases and J gave up 8 bases, with 12 bases separating them. This CDR3 is built from 13 residues. CDR1 DFQATT and CDR2 SNEGSKA come from the germline V gene (reference sequence). CDR3 in DNA: TGCAGTGCTACCGAGGGGGGTTATTCACCCCTCCACTTT. Translated, it gives CSATEGGYSPLHF.

In this sample, this clonotype turned up many times. The chain uses TRBV29-1 and TRBJ1-2; D perhaps matches TRBD1 (5 bases). CDR1 SQVTM and CDR2 ANQGSEA come from the germline V gene. The CDR3 consists of 11 residues. The V and J ends lost 6 bases and 10 bases respectively, with 15 bases between them. CDR3 nucleotide sequence: TGCAGCGTCTGGGACGGTAACGTCTACACCTTC. The encoded protein is CSVWDGNVYTF. Together with reference TRBV29-1 and TRBJ1-2, the CDR3 gives the full variable domain: SAVISQKPSRDICQRGTSLTIQCQVDSQVTMMFWYRQQPGQSLTLIATANQGSEATYESGFVIDKFPISRPNLTFSTLTVSNMSPEDSSIYLCSVWDGNVYTFGSGTRLTVV.

The chain employs TRBV20-1 and TRBJ2-7, with D perhaps matching TRBD1 or TRBD2 (5 bases each). Trimming took 4 bases from V and 2 from J, leaving 15 bases between them. This CDR3 contains 14 residues. Germline CDR1 DFQATT, CDR2 SNEGSKA (reference sequence). The CDR3 sequence is CSATRGPSAYEQYF. CDR3 coding DNA: TGCAGTGCTACGAGGGGACCCTCCGCCTACGAGCAGTACTTC.

This clonotype was observed many times. V and J are TRBV28 and TRBJ1-6; TRBD1 matches at 11 bases. Looked up from germline, CDR1 is MDHEN and CDR2 is SYDVKM. V was clipped by 3 bases and J by 8 bases; unmatched bases: 9. The CDR3 is 17 residues long. The CDR3 sequence: CASSLLVGTGGDSPLHF. The CDR3 DNA reads as TGTGCCAGCAGTTTGTTGGTGGGGACAGGGGGTGATTCACCCCTCCACTTT.

J is TRBJ2-3 and V is TRBV11-2; 13 bases map to TRBD2. This CDR3 is built from 17 residues. Germline values: CDR1 SGHAT, CDR2 FQNNGV. J gave up 6 bases and V 5 bases, and 11 bases lay outside the gene matches. The CDR3 spells CASSLLGLAGALDTQYF. The CDR3 region has the DNA TGTGCCAGCAGCCTACTTGGACTAGCGGGAGCTCTGGATACGCAGTATTTT.

The V call is TRBV11-2, the J call TRBJ2-1, with 9 bases fitting TRBD1. The CDR3 sequence is 13 residues long. The V gene's germline CDR1 is SGHAT and CDR2 FQNNGV. V trimming: 0 bases; J trimming: 12 bases; junction bases outside the gene matches: 3. The CDR3 protein is CASSLDWGQGQFF. CDR3 nucleotide sequence: TGTGCCAGCAGCTTAGATTGGGGACAGGGGCAGTTCTTC.

This clonotype was recorded many times. The V gene is TRBV18, the J gene TRBJ1-4; the match to TRBD1 covers 9 bases. Germline V gene lookup returns CDR1 KGHSH and CDR2 LQKENI. V was pared by 2 bases and J by 6 bases, with 1 base of the junction left unmatched. There are 14 residues in the CDR3. The CDR3 bases are TGTGCCAGCTCACCAGGACAGGGGTATGAAAAACTGTTTTTT. This encodes CASSPGQGYEKLFF.

The gene calls are TRBV7-2 and TRBJ1-3, with a weak D call TRBD1 (5 bases). V dropped 5 bases and J dropped 7 bases, with 18 bases sitting between them. The V gene's germline CDR1 is SGHTA and CDR2 FQGNSA. The CDR3 runs 15 residues. The CDR3 loop reads CASSPRGAWDNTIYF. The CDR3 coding sequence is TGTGCCAGCAGCCCCCGCGGGGCTTGGGACAACACCATATATTTT.

The sample holds many counts of this clonotype. This chain uses TRBV28 with TRBJ2-5; 10 bases map to TRBD1. The CDR3 is 14 residues long. Losses at the gene ends were 5 bases for V and 5 bases for J; bases not matched to a gene: 5. Germline CDR1 MDHEN, CDR2 SYDVKM. The CDR3 spells CASSGDRGRETQYF. CDR3 bases: TGTGCCAGCAGTGGGGACAGGGGTCGTGAGACCCAGTACTTC.

This clonotype was observed at least ten times. CDR3 sequence: CSASPTSGAFYEQYF. In nucleotides, the CDR3 is TGCAGTGCTAGCCCTACTAGCGGAGCATTCTACGAGCAGTACTTC. The chain combines TRBV20-1 with TRBJ2-7; 8 bases align to TRBD2. V dropped 3 bases and J dropped 3; count of bases not matched to a gene: 10. Looked up from germline, CDR1 is DFQATT and CDR2 is SNEGSKA (reference sequence). The CDR3 length is 15 residues.

In its sample, this clonotype was seen many times. For the CDR3, the DNA is TGTGCCAGCAGTTTACCCCGGTGGAAACGGAACACTGAAGCTTTCTTT. It encodes CASSLPRWKRNTEAFF. This chain joins TRBV28 and TRBJ1-1; D remains ambiguous. CDR1 and CDR2 from the germline V gene are MDHEN and SYDVKM. V lost 2 bases and J 1 base, leaving 14 bases between the germline ends. The CDR3 contains 16 residues. Full variable domain (rest looked up from reference TRBV28 and TRBJ1-1): DVKVTQSSRYLVKRTGEKVFLECVQDMDHENMFWYRQDPGLGLRLIYFSYDVKMKEKGDIPEGYSVSREKKERFSLILESASTNQTSMYLCASSLPRWKRNTEAFFGQGTRLTVV.

This clonotype was counted at least ten times. This rearrangement joins TRBV7-2 to TRBJ2-3; tentatively, D is TRBD2 (6 bases). The germline V and J ends were trimmed by 2 bases and 2 bases, with 14 bases remaining between them. The CDR3 has 16 residues. CDR1 and CDR2 from the germline V gene are SGHTA and FQGNSA. The CDR3 coding sequence is TGTGCCAGCAGCTTACGTCAGGGAGGAGACACAGATACGCAGTATTTT. Translating it yields CASSLRQGGDTDTQYF.

This chain uses TRBV10-3 with TRBJ2-1, with TRBD1 matching over 7 bases. The CDR3 sequence is 13 residues long. J gave up 3 bases and V 11 bases, and 7 bases lay outside the gene matches. Germline V gives CDR1 ENHRY, CDR2 SYGVKD. This CDR3 reads CAARGTDYNEQFF. The CDR3 DNA is TGTGCCGCCAGGGGGACAGACTACAATGAGCAGTTCTTC.

This clonotype was counted many times. The rearrangement uses TRBV30 and TRBJ1-2; TRBD1 agrees at 7 bases. CDR1 is GTSNPN, CDR2 SVGIG, per germline (reference sequence). This CDR3 spans 12 amino acids. Trimming removed 4 bases from V and 3 bases from J; junction bases left unmatched: 2. The CDR3 nucleotides read TGTGCCTGGAATGACAGGGACTATGGCTACACCTTC. As protein: CAWNDRDYGYTF.

CDR3 DNA sequence: TGCAGCGTTGAAAAAGGTTACACGGGGGAGACCCAGTACTTC. Encoded protein: CSVEKGYTGETQYF. This sequence joins TRBV29-1 and TRBJ2-5; possibly TRBD2 for D (5 bases). CDR3 length equals 14 residues. Germline-derived CDR1 and CDR2 are SQVTM and ANQGSEA. Trimming stripped 2 bases from V and 5 bases from J, with 15 bases between.

In this sample, this clonotype turned up many times. The V and J genes are TRBV7-2 and TRBJ2-1; 11 nucleotides line up with TRBD2. The CDR3 sequence is 15 residues long. V trimming: 5 bases; J trimming: 4 bases; junction bases outside the gene matches: 4. Per the germline V gene, CDR1 is SGHTA and CDR2 is FQGNSA. DNA for the CDR3: TGTGCCAGCAGCACGGGACTAGCGGCTTACAATGAGCAGTTCTTC. Protein: CASSTGLAAYNEQFF.

This clonotype was counted a few times. This chain connects TRBV28 to TRBJ2-7, with D perhaps TRBD1 (6 bases). This CDR3 region has 14 residues. Germline-derived CDR1 and CDR2 are MDHEN and SYDVKM. Trimming left V 8 bases short and J 0 bases short, with 14 bases between. The CDR3 DNA is TGTGCCAGCTCACGGGGCAGGGGCTCCTACGAGCAGTACTTC. Translating gives CASSRGRGSYEQYF.

This clonotype has only a few counts. J is TRBJ2-7 and V is TRBV27; no definite D call. CDR1 is MNHEY, CDR2 SMNVEV, per germline (reference sequence). The CDR3 is 15 amino acids. V lost 1 base, J lost 6 bases, and 16 bases lay in between. CDR3 in amino acids: CASSLYRATLSEQYF. The CDR3 DNA reads TGTGCCAGCAGTTTATACCGGGCGACTCTCAGCGAGCAGTACTTC.

This clonotype turned up a few times. This sequence joins TRBV7-9 and TRBJ2-4, with 8 nucleotides matching TRBD1. Germline V CDR1 and CDR2: SEHNR, FQNEAQ (reference sequence). The V and J ends lost 5 bases and 11 bases, in that order; junction bases with no gene match: 8. This CDR3 region has 13 residues. The CDR3, as DNA: TGTGCCAGCAGCCCAGGGGGCGGCGATTTTCAGTACTTC. It encodes CASSPGGGDFQYF.

The rearrangement uses TRBV7-9 and TRBJ1-2, with D unresolved. The CDR3 contains 13 residues. Trimming removed 1 base from V and 4 bases from J, with 7 bases in between. Germline-derived CDR1 and CDR2 are SEHNR and FQNEAQ (reference sequence). The CDR3 region is CASSLVIGYGYTF. DNA of the CDR3: TGTGCCAGCAGCTTAGTTATCGGCTATGGCTACACCTTC.

This clonotype was seen only a few times. This chain links TRBV4-3 with TRBJ1-5; the match to TRBD1 covers 7 bases. Germline assignment: CDR1 LGHNA and CDR2 YSLEER. The CDR3 contains 16 residues. V was pared by 0 bases and J by 1 base, with 3 bases of the junction left unmatched. The CDR3 DNA reads as TGCGCCAGCAGCCAAGAATCGACAGGGAGCAATCAGCCCCAGCATTTT. Its translation: CASSQESTGSNQPQHF.

V is TRBV5-1 and J is TRBJ1-4; D remains unclear. This CDR3 contains 13 residues. Germline CDR1 is SGHRS and CDR2 is YFSETQ. Trimming removed 4 bases at V and 6 bases at J, with 10 bases between. CDR3 sequence (DNA): TGCGCCAGCAGCCTCCCGCAGGATGAAAAACTGTTTTTT. Translating it yields CASSLPQDEKLFF.